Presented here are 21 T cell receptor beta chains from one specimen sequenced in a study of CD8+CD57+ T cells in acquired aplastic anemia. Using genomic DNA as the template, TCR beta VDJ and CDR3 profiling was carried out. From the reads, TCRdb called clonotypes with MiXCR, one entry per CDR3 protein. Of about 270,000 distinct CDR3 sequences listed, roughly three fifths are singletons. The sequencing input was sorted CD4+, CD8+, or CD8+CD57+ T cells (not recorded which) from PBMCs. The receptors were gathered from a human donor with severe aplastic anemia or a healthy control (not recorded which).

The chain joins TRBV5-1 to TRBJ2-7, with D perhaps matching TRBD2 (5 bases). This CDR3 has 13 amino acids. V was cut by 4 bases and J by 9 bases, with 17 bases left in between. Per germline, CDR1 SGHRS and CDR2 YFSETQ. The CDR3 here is CASSMDLGAGQYF. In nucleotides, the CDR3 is TGCGCCAGCAGCATGGACTTGGGAGCCGGGCAGTACTTC.

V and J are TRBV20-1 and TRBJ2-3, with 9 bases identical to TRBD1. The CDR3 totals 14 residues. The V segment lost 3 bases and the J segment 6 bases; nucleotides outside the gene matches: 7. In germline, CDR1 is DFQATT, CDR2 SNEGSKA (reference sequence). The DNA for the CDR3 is TGCAGTGCTAGGGGGGGGACAGGGACCGATACGCAGTATTTT. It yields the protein CSARGGTGTDTQYF.

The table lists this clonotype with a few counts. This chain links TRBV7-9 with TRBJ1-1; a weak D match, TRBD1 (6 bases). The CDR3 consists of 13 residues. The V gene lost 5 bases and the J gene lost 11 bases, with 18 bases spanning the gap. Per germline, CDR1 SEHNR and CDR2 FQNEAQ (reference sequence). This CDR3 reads CASSLGGGHEAFF. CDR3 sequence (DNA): TGTGCCAGCAGCCTCGGGGGGGGACACGAGGCTTTCTTT. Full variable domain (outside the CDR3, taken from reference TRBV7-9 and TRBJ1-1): DTGVSQNPRHKITKRGQNVTFRCDPISEHNRLYWYRQTLGQGPEFLTYFQNEAQLEKSRLLSDRFSAERPKGSFSTLEIQRTEQGDSAMYLCASSLGGGHEAFFGQGTRLTVV.

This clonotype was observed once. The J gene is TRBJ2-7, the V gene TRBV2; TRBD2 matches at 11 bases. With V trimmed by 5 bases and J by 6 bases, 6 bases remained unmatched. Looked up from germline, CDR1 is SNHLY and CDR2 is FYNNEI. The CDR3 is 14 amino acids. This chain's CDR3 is CASSNLAGGSEQYF. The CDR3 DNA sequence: TGTGCCAGCAGTAACCTAGCGGGAGGTTCCGAGCAGTACTTC.

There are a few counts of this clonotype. The DNA of the CDR3 is TGTGCCAGCAGTGAACGCAGGGGTGAGGGTGGCTACACCTTC. Translated: CASSERRGEGGYTF. The chain couples TRBV2 to TRBJ1-2; a possible D gene is TRBD1 (6 bases). Trimming took 2 bases from V and 7 from J, leaving 14 bases between them. There are 14 residues in the CDR3. CDR1 and CDR2 (germline): SNHLY, FYNNEI.

The CDR3 DNA is TGCAGTGCTATTCGCGACGGTTCCCCTGAAGCTTTCTTT. Its protein is CSAIRDGSPEAFF. This chain links TRBV20-1 with TRBJ1-1; D is uncertain. In germline, CDR1 is DFQATT, CDR2 SNEGSKA (reference sequence). Trimming took 4 bases from V and 6 from J, leaving 15 bases between them. The CDR3 length is 13 residues.

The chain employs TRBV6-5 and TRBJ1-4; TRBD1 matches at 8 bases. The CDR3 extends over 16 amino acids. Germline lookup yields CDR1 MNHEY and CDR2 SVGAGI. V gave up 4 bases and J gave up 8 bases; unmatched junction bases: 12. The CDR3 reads CASSSTSGQGVEKLFF. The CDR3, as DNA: TGTGCCAGCAGTTCCACCTCCGGACAGGGTGTGGAAAAACTGTTTTTT.

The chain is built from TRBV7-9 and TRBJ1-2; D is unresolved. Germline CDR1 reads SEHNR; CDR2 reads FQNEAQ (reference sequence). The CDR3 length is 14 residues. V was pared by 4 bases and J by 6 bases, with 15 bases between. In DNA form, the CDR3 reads TGTGCCAGCAGCTGGGGTGCAGGAGGGAATGGCTACACCTTC. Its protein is CASSWGAGGNGYTF.

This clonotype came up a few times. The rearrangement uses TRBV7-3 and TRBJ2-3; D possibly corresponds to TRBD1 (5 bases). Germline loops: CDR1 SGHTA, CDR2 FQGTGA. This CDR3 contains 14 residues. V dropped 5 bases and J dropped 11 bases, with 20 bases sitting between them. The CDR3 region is CASSPSQGRNEQYF. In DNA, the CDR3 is TGTGCCAGCAGCCCCTCCCAGGGTCGCAATGAGCAGTATTTT.

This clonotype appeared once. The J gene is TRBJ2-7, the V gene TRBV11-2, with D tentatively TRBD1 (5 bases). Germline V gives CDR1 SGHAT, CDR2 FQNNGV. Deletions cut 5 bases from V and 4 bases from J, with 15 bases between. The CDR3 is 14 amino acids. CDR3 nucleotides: TGTGCCAGCAGCAGGACCCAGGGTTCTTACGAGCAGTACTTC. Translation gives CASSRTQGSYEQYF.

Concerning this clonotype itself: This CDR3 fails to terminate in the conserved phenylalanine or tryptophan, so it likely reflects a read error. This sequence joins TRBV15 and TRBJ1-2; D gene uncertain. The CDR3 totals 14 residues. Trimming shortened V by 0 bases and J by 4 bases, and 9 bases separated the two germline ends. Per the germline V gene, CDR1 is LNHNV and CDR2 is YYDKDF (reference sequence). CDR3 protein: CATSRETVSYGYTS. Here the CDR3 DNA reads TGTGCCACCAGCAGAGAGACGGTTAGCTATGGCTACACCTCC.

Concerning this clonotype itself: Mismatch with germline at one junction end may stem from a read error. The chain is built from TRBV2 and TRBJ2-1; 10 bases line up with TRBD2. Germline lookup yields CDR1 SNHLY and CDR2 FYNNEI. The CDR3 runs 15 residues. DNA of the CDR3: TGTGCCAGCAGTGAAAGTAGCGGGGGGAGTATTGAGCAGTTATTC. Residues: CASSESSGGSIEQLF.

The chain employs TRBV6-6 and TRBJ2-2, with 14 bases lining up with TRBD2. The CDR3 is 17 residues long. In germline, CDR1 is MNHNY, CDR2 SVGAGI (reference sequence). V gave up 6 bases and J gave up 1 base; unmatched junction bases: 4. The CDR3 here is CASRRLAGGKNTGELFF. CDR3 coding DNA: TGTGCCAGCAGGAGACTAGCGGGAGGGAAGAACACCGGGGAGCTGTTTTTT.

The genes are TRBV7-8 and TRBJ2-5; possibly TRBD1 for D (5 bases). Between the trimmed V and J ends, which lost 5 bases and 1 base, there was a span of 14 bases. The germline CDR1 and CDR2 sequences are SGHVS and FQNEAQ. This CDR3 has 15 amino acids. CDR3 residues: CASSPWGSVQETQYF. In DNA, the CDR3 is TGTGCCAGCAGCCCCTGGGGCAGCGTCCAAGAGACCCAGTACTTC. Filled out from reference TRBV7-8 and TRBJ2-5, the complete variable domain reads GAGVSQSPRYKVAKRGQDVALRCDPISGHVSLFWYQQALGQGPEFLTYFQNEAQLDKSGLPSDRFFAERPEGSVSTLKIQRTQQEDSAVYLCASSPWGSVQETQYFGPGTRLLVL.

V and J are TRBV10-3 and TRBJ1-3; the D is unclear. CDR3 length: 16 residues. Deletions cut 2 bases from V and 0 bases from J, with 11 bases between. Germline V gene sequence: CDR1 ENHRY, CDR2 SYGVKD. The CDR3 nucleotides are TGTGCCATCAGTGAGCGCACTACGAGCTCTGGAAACACCATATATTTT. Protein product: CAISERTTSSGNTIYF.

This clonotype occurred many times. The CDR3 DNA sequence: TGCAGTGCGCAGCCCTTGGACAGGGGACTCTCCTACGAGCAGTACTTC. This codes for CSAQPLDRGLSYEQYF. The J gene is TRBJ2-7, the V gene TRBV20-1; TRBD1 matches at 9 bases. The V segment lost 6 bases and the J segment 0 bases; nucleotides outside the gene matches: 12. The CDR3 is 16 residues long. The V gene's germline CDR1 is DFQATT and CDR2 SNEGSKA (reference sequence).

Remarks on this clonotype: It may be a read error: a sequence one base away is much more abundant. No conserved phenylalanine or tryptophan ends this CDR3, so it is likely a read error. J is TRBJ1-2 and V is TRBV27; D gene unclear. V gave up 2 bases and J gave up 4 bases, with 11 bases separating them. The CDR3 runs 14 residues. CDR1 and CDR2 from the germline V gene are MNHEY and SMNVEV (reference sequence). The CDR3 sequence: CASSLRADRYGYTL. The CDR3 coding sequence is TGTGCCAGCAGTTTAAGGGCAGACCGCTATGGCTACACCCTC.

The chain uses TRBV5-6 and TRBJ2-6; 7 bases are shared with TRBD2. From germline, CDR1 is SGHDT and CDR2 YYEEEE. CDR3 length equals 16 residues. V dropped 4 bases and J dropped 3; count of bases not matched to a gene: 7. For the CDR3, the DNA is TGTGCCAGCAGCCCGCGAGCTAGCGGTGGGGCCAACGTCCTGACTTTC. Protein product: CASSPRASGGANVLTF.

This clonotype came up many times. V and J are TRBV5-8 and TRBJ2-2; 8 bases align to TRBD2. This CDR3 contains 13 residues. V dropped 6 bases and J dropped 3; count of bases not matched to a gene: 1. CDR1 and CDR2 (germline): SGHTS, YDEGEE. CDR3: CASNGGDTGELFF. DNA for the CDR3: TGTGCCAGCAACGGGGGGGACACCGGGGAGCTGTTTTTT.

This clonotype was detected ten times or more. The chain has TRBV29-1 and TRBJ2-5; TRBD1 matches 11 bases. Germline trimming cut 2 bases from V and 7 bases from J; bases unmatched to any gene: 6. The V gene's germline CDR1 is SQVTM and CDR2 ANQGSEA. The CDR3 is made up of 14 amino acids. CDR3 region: CSVELDRGRGTQYF. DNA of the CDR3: TGCAGCGTTGAATTGGACAGGGGGCGGGGGACCCAGTACTTC.

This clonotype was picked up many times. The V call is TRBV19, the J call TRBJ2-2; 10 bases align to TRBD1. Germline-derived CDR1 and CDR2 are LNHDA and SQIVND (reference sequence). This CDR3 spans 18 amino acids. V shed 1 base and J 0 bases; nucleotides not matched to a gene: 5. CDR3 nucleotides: TGTGCCAGTAGTATAGTCCCGGGACAGGGGTCGAACACCGGGGAGCTGTTTTTT. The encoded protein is CASSIVPGQGSNTGELFF. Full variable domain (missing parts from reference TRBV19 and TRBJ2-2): DGGITQSPKYLFRKEGQNVTLSCEQNLNHDAMYWYRQDPGQGLRLIYYSQIVNDFQKGDIAEGYSVSREKKESFPLTVTSAQKNPTAFYLCASSIVPGQGSNTGELFFGEGSRLTVL.